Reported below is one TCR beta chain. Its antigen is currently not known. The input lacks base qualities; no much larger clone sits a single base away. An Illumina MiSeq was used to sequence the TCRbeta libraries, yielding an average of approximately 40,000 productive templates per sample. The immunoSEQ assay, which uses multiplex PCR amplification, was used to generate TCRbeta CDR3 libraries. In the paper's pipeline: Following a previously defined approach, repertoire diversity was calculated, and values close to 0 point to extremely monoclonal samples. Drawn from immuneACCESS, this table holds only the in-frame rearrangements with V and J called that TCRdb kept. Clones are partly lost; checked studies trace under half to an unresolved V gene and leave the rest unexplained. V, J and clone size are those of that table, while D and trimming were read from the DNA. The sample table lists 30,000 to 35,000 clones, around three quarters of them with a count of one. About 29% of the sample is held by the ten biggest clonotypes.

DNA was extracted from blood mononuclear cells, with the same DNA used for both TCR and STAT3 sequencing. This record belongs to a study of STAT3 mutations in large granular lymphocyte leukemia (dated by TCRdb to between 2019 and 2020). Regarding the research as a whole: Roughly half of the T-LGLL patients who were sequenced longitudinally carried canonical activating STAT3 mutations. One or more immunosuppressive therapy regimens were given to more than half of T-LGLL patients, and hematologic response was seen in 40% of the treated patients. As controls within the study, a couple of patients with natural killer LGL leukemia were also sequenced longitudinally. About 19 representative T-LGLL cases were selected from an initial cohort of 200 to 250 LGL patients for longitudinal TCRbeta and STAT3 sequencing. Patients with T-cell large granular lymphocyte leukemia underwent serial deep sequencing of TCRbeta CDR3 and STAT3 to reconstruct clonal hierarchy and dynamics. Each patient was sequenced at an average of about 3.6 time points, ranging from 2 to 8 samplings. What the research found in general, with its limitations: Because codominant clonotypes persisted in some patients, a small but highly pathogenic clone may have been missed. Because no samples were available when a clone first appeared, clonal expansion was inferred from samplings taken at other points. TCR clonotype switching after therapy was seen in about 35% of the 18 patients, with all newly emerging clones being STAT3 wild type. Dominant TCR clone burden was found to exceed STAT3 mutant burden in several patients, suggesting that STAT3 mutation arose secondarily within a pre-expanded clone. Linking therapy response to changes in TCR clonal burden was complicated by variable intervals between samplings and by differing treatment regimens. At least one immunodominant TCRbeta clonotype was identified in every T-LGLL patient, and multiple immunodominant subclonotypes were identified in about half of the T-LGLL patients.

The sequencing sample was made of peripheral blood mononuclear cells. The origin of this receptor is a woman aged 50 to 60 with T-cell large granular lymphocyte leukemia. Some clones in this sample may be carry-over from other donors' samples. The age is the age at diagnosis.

This receptor carries the CDR3 CASSGTAATNEKLFF. The DNA is TGTGCCAGCTCAGGCACAGCTGCAACTAATGAAAAACTGTTTTTT. The chain couples TRBV18 to TRBJ1-4; the D gene cannot be resolved reliably. The junction carries 10 bases between V and J, which are trimmed by 5 bases and 0 bases respectively. The CDR3 measures 15 amino acids from cysteine to phenylalanine. Of the read, only the CDR3 DNA is kept; its 45 bases are in frame from base 1. Reading the germline V gene gives CDR1 KGHSH and CDR2 LQKENI.